The 25 T cell receptor beta chains below come from one sample, sequenced in a study of regulatory T cells in long-lasting Graves disease. Libraries of TCR beta came from iRepertoire HTBI primers plus Arm-PCR of CDR3 regions. TCRdb reprocessed the multiplex PCR reads with MiXCR, giving one entry per CDR3 protein. The repertoire holds around 500,000 distinct CDR3 sequences, with about 16% as singletons. Time point reported: newly diagnosed GD, antithyroid drugs for less than 3 months. Following extraction of RNA from PBMCs, that RNA was used to make the TCR library. The same sample was also used in a study of T cells in Graves' hyperthyroidism and ophthalmopathy.

The specimen was peripheral blood mononuclear cells (PBMCs), collected at new diagnosis, from a patient treated with antithyroid drugs. The receptors stem from a middle-aged woman with Graves disease.

This clonotype was counted at least ten times. This chain uses TRBV2 with TRBJ2-2; 7 nucleotides align to TRBD1. The ends lost 7 bases at V and 1 base at J; junction bases unmatched: 9. This CDR3 has 16 residues. The germline V gene has CDR1 SNHLY and CDR2 FYNNEI. As DNA, the CDR3 is TGTGCCAGCACCCAGCTAGGGGGCCTGAACACCGGGGAGCTGTTTTTT. Residues: CASTQLGGLNTGELFF.

This clonotype came up many times. The genes are TRBV28 and TRBJ2-7, with D possibly being TRBD1 (6 bases). Per the germline V gene, CDR1 is MDHEN and CDR2 is SYDVKM. The CDR3 runs to 15 residues. V gave up 3 bases and J gave up 2 bases, with 14 bases separating them. The DNA of the CDR3 is TGTGCCAGCAGTTTGCAATGGCAGGGGACCTACGAGCAGTACTTC. The encoded protein is CASSLQWQGTYEQYF.

The V call is TRBV3-1, the J call TRBJ1-6, with D uncertain. The CDR3 spans 14 residues. V lost 1 base to trimming and J lost 4 bases, with 5 bases between them. Germline CDR1 LGHDT, CDR2 YNNKEL (reference sequence). DNA of the CDR3: TGTGCCAGCAGCCAAGGGGAGTATAATTCACCCCTCCACTTT. It encodes CASSQGEYNSPLHF.

This clonotype was counted ten times or more. The chain has TRBV20-1 and TRBJ2-1, with 8 nucleotides matching TRBD2. Germline assignment: CDR1 DFQATT and CDR2 SNEGSKA (reference sequence). The CDR3 contains 14 residues. V dropped 6 bases and J dropped 5; count of bases not matched to a gene: 9. Here the CDR3 reads CSAAFAGGNNEQFF. CDR3 DNA: TGCAGTGCCGCCTTTGCGGGGGGAAACAATGAGCAGTTCTTC.

In this sample, this clonotype turned up many times. This chain links TRBV18 with TRBJ2-1, with D unclear. Germline lookup yields CDR1 KGHSH and CDR2 LQKENI. The V gene lost 6 bases and the J gene lost 7 bases, with 10 bases spanning the gap. This CDR3 region has 12 residues. CDR3 in DNA: TGTGCCAGCTCTGTCCTAGGGAATGAGCAGTTCTTC. Its translation is CASSVLGNEQFF. Full variable domain (outside the CDR3, taken from reference TRBV18 and TRBJ2-1): NAGVMQNPRHLVRRRGQEARLRCSPMKGHSHVYWYRQLPEEGLKFMVYLQKENIIDESGMPKERFSAEFPKEGPSILRIQQVVRGDSAAYFCASSVLGNEQFFGPGTRLTVL.

Comment on this clonotype: A read error may account for a junction end that differs from germline. This chain links TRBV12-3 or TRBV12-4 with TRBJ2-7; D is unclear. This CDR3 is 16 amino acids long. CDR3 protein: CASSEDLVQGGYERYF. DNA for the CDR3: TGTGCCAGCAGTGAAGATTTAGTGCAAGGTGGCTACGAGCGGTACTTC.

The rearrangement uses TRBV19 and TRBJ1-2; D may be TRBD1 (5 bases). The CDR3 has 15 amino acids. V lost 3 bases to trimming and J lost 4 bases, with 15 bases between them. Germline-derived CDR1 and CDR2 are LNHDA and SQIVND (reference sequence). CDR3 nucleotides: TGTGCCAGTAGTATTAATAACCCAGGGATCTATGGCTACACCTTC. Translated, it gives CASSINNPGIYGYTF.

This clonotype has just a few counts. The J gene is TRBJ2-1, the V gene TRBV7-2; D may match TRBD1 or TRBD2 (5 bases each). Germline V CDR1 and CDR2: SGHTA, FQGNSA. Trimming removed 7 bases from V and 4 bases from J, with 20 bases in between. The CDR3 totals 16 residues. CDR3 nucleotides: TGTGCCAGCACCAGATCCGCCGGGACGGAGTACAATGAGCAGTTCTTC. Its translation is CASTRSAGTEYNEQFF.

The J gene is TRBJ1-2, the V gene TRBV14; D uncertain. V shed 4 bases and J shed 8 bases, with 14 bases lying between them. CDR3 length equals 13 residues. The V gene's germline CDR1 is SGHDN and CDR2 FVKESK. CDR3 protein: CASSLDTAGGYTF. For the CDR3, the DNA is TGTGCCAGCAGCCTCGACACGGCTGGGGGCTACACCTTC.

The rearrangement uses TRBV4-1 and TRBJ2-1; D not certain. The length of the CDR3 is 15 residues. Trimming removed 2 bases from V and 5 bases from J, with 13 bases in between. CDR1 and CDR2 (germline): MGHRA, YSYEKL. The CDR3 nucleotides are TGCGCCAGCAGCCAAACGGACCTGTACAACAATGAGCAGTTCTTC. Its translation is CASSQTDLYNNEQFF.

The table lists this clonotype with many counts. The V call is TRBV13, the J call TRBJ2-5, with 8 nucleotides matching TRBD1. CDR1 and CDR2 (germline): PRHDT, FYEKMQ (reference sequence). Unmatched junction bases numbered 5, after V lost 4 bases and J lost 4 bases. CDR3 length equals 14 residues. CDR3 amino acids: CASSSPGGAETQYF. The CDR3 nucleotides are TGTGCCAGCAGCTCCCCAGGGGGCGCAGAGACCCAGTACTTC.

The chain is built from TRBV5-8 and TRBJ2-7; weak D call: TRBD1 (6 bases). The ends were cut back, 4 bases at V and 6 bases at J, with 11 bases in the middle. The length of the CDR3 is 12 residues. Germline V lookup: CDR1 SGHTS, CDR2 YDEGEE. The CDR3 region is CASSNTGIEQYF. The CDR3 DNA reads as TGTGCCAGCAGCAACACAGGGATCGAGCAGTACTTC.

At least ten counts were recorded for this clonotype. The chain recombines TRBV12-3 or TRBV12-4 with TRBJ1-4; D gene unclear. V was pared by 1 base and J by 2 bases, with 8 bases between. There are 15 residues in the CDR3. CDR3 coding DNA: TGTGCCAGCAGTTTAGGGTTTTCGACTAATGAAAAACTGTTTTTT. This encodes CASSLGFSTNEKLFF.

This clonotype was picked up many times. The V call is TRBV7-3, the J call TRBJ1-2; 12 bases line up with TRBD1. V lost 4 bases to trimming and J lost 8 bases; unmatched junction nucleotides: 2. Germline V CDR1 and CDR2: SGHTA, FQGTGA. The CDR3 is 13 amino acids. The CDR3 DNA follows: TGTGCCAGCAGCTGGGACAGGGGGCGAGGCTACACCTTC. Amino acids: CASSWDRGRGYTF.

This clonotype was counted many times. V gene TRBV12-3 or TRBV12-4 combines with J gene TRBJ1-6; D perhaps matches TRBD1 (6 bases). The V gene lost 5 bases and the J gene lost 9 bases, with 11 bases spanning the gap. There are 13 residues in the CDR3. CDR3 sequence (DNA): TGTGCCAGCAGTGAAGGGGGTGGTTCACCCCTCCACTTT. Protein: CASSEGGGSPLHF.

This clonotype was found once. Being one base from a much bigger clone, this may be a read error. The V gene is TRBV5-1, the J gene TRBJ2-3, with 8 bases fitting TRBD1. The CDR3 contains 13 residues. Trimming removed 10 bases from V and 4 bases from J; junction bases left unmatched: 8. The germline V gene has CDR1 SGHRS and CDR2 YFSETQ. The chain's CDR3 is CAGTLTGADTQYF. CDR3 DNA: TGCGCCGGCACCCTGACAGGGGCAGATACGCAGTATTTT. Using reference TRBV5-1 and TRBJ2-3 for the parts outside the CDR3, the full variable domain is KAGVTQTPRYLIKTRGQQVTLSCSPISGHRSVSWYQQTPGQGLQFLFEYFSETQRNKGNFPGRFSGRQFSNSRSEMNVSTLELGDSALYLCAGTLTGADTQYFGPGTRLTVL.

With regard to this clonotype: Being one base from a much bigger clone, this may be a read error. This rearrangement joins TRBV2 to TRBJ2-1; D gene unclear. This CDR3 region has 13 residues. Germline V gene data show CDR1 as SNHLY and CDR2 as FYNNEI. CDR3 loop: CASGPELHNEQLF. The CDR3 DNA reads as TGTGCCAGCGGGCCGGAACTTCATAATGAGCAGCTCTTC.

This clonotype was seen repeatedly, ten times or more. This chain joins TRBV2 and TRBJ2-2; a weak D match, TRBD1 (6 bases). CDR3 size: 14 residues. The V end lost 6 bases, the J end lost 7 bases, and 15 bases lay between the germline ends. CDR1 SNHLY and CDR2 FYNNEI come from the germline V gene. The CDR3 coding sequence is TGTGCCAGCAGGAAGACAGGCGCTGGCGGGGAGCTGTTTTTT. This sequence encodes CASRKTGAGGELFF. Based on the CDR3 plus reference TRBV2 and TRBJ2-2, the full variable domain is EPEVTQTPSHQVTQMGQEVILRCVPISNHLYFYWYRQILGQKVEFLVSFYNNEISEKSEIFDDQFSVERPDGSNFTLKIRSTKLEDSAMYFCASRKTGAGGELFFGEGSRLTVL.

J is TRBJ1-3 and V is TRBV6-2 or TRBV6-3, with D unclear. Per the germline V gene, CDR1 is MNHEY and CDR2 is SVGEGT. With 5 bases removed from V and 4 bases from J, the gap between germline ends came to 12 bases. CDR3 length: 14 residues. Here the CDR3 reads CASSQREPGNTIYF. The CDR3 nucleotides are TGTGCCAGCAGTCAGAGGGAACCCGGAAACACCATATATTTT.

The V gene is TRBV29-1, the J gene TRBJ2-4, with a possible D match to TRBD1 (5 bases). The CDR3 is 13 amino acids. CDR1 SQVTM and CDR2 ANQGSEA come from the germline V gene. With 3 bases removed from V and 4 bases from J, the gap between germline ends came to 10 bases. The CDR3 DNA reads as TGCAGCGTTGAGGACACCGGTAAAAACATTCAGTACTTC. Protein product: CSVEDTGKNIQYF.

V gene TRBV9 combines with J gene TRBJ1-4; weak D call: TRBD1 (5 bases). Germline CDR1 SGDLS, CDR2 YYNGEE. The V end was cut by 4 bases, the J end by 0 bases, with 13 bases between. The CDR3 spans 16 residues. The CDR3 DNA reads as TGTGCCAGCAGCATCGGGGGATTTGCAACTAATGAAAAACTGTTTTTT. It codes for CASSIGGFATNEKLFF.

In the case of this clonotype: A much larger clone sits a single nucleotide away, making a read error possible. This sequence joins TRBV7-9 and TRBJ2-1, with TRBD1 matching over 7 bases. Trimming removed 4 bases from V and 5 bases from J; junction bases left unmatched: 17. The CDR3 covers 18 residues. In germline, CDR1 is SEHNR, CDR2 FQNEAQ (reference sequence). The CDR3 here is CASSWTYGTVPNHNEQFF. Written as DNA, the CDR3 is TGTGCCAGCAGCTGGACTTACGGGACAGTTCCCAACCACAATGAGCAGTTCTTC.

This clonotype was seen only a few times. The CDR3 nucleotides are TGTGCCAGCAACCCAGAAGGGTTAAATTCACCCCTCCACTTT. It encodes CASNPEGLNSPLHF. This chain connects TRBV7-9 to TRBJ1-6; unclear D gene. The germline CDR1 and CDR2 sequences are SEHNR and FQNEAQ (reference sequence). Between the trimmed V and J ends, which lost 7 bases and 7 bases, there was a span of 14 bases. This CDR3 region has 14 residues.

This clonotype was seen more than once but under ten times. V gene TRBV5-1 combines with J gene TRBJ2-2, with 7 bases matching TRBD2. The length of the CDR3 is 16 residues. Trimming cost V 0 bases and J 2 bases; bases outside gene matches: 4. The V gene's germline CDR1 is SGHRS and CDR2 YFSETQ. CDR3 DNA sequence: TGCGCCAGCAGCTTGGTGGCTAGCGGAAACACCGGGGAGCTGTTTTTT. It translates to CASSLVASGNTGELFF.

CDR3 in amino acids: CASSLVLSGANVLTF. The CDR3 coding sequence is TGCGCCAGCAGCTTGGTTTTATCCGGGGCCAACGTCCTGACTTTC. This chain joins TRBV5-1 and TRBJ2-6; D gene unclear. The V gene's germline CDR1 is SGHRS and CDR2 YFSETQ. Trimming took 0 bases from V and 4 from J, leaving 8 bases between them. The CDR3 is 15 amino acids.